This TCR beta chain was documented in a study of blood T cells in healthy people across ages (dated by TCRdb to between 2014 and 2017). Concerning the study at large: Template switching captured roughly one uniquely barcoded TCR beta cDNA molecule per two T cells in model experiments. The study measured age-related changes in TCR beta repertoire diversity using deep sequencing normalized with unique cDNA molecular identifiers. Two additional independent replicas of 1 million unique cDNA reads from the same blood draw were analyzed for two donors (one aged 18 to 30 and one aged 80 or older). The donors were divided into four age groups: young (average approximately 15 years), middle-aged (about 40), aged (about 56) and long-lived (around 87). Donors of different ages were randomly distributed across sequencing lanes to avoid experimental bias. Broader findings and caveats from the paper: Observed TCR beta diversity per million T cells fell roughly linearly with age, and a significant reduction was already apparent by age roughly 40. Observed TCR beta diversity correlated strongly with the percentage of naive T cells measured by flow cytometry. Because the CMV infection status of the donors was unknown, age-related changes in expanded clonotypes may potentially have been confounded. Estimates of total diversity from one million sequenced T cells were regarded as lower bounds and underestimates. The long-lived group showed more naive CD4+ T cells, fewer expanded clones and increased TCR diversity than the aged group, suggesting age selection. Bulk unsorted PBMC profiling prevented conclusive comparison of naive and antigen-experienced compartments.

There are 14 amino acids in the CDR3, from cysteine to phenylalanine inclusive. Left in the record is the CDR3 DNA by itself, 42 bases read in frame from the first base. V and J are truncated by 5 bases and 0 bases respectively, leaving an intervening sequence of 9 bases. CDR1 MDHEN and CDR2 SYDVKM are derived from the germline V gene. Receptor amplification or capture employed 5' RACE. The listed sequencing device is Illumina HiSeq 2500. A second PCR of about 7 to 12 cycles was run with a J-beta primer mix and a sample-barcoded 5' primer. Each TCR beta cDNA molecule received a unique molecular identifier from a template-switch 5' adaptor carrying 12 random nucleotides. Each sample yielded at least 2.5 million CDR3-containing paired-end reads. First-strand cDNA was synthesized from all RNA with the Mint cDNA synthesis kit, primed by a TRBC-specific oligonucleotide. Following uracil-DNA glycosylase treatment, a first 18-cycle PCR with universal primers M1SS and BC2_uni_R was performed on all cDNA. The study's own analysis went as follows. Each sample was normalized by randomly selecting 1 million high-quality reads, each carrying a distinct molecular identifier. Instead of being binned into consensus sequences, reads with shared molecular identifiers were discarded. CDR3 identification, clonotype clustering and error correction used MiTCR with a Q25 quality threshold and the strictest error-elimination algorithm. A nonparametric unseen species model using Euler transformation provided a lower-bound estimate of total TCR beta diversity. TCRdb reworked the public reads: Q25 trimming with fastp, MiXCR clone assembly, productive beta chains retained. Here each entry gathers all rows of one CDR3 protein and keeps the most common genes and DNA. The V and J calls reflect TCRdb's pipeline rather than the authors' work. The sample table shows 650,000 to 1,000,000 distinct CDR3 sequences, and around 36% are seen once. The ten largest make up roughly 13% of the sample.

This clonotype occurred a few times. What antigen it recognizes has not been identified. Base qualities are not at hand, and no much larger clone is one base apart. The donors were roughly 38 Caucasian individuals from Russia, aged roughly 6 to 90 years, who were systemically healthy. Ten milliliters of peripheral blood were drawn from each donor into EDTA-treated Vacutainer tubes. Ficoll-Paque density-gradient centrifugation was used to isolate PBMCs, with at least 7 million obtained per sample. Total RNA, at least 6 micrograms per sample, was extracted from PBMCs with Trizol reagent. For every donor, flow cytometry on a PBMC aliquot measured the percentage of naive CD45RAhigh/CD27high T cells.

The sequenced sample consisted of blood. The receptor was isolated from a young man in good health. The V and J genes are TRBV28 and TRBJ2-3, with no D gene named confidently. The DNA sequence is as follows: TGTGCCAGCAGTGTTACCTTGAGCACAGATACGCAGTATTTT. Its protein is CASSVTLSTDTQYF.